This paragraph reports one TCR beta chain. This entry comes from a study of T cell changes during pregnancy in multiple sclerosis. Germline CDR1 reads SGHTA; CDR2 reads FQGNSA. The CDR3 is made up of 15 amino acids. With V trimmed by 2 bases and J by 5 bases, 5 bases remained unmatched. Method: immunoSEQ multiplex PCR; TCRdb's copy keeps in-frame clones and lacks some. The sample has over 85,000 clones, approximately 90% seen once. The sample here was peripheral blood, taken in the first trimester of pregnancy. The TCR comes from a female donor in good health, enrolled as a control in a pregnancy study. The chain uses TRBV7-2 and TRBJ2-3, with 9 bases matching TRBD1. CDR3 coding DNA: TGTGCCAGCAGCTTACCCCGGACAGGGGAAGATACGCAGTATTTT. It is translated as CASSLPRTGEDTQYF.